A single sample is the source of the 27 T cell receptor beta chains below, sequenced in a study of graft-versus-host responses after intestinal transplantation. These receptors have no identified antigens. Generated by immunoSEQ multiplex PCR, the TCRdb table keeps only in-frame clones and is missing some. The table shows some 87,000 clones, with more than 90% occurring only once. Here the sequenced sample was unstimulated CD4+ T cells sorted from spleen or lymph node cells, taken before intestinal transplant. The receptors shown here come from a human donor who received an intestinal transplant.

This chain uses TRBV7-6 with TRBJ2-1; 8 nucleotides agree with TRBD2. The CDR3 has 16 residues. Germline V gives CDR1 SGHVS, CDR2 FNYEAQ. Trimming took 0 bases from V and 5 from J; bases not matched to a gene: 6. CDR3 loop: CASSLAHAGGDNEQFF. The CDR3, as DNA: TGTGCCAGCAGCTTAGCGCATGCGGGAGGAGACAATGAGCAGTTCTTC.

This clone was counted a single time. This chain links TRBV6-9 with TRBJ2-7; possible D gene TRBD1, 5 bases. V was trimmed by 5 bases and J by 3 bases, leaving 5 bases between them. This CDR3 has 11 amino acids. CDR1 and CDR2 from the germline V gene are MNHGY and SVAAGI. The CDR3 region has the DNA TGTGCCAGCAGTACAGGCTACGAGCAGTACTTC. The encoded protein is CASSTGYEQYF.

This sequence joins TRBV11-2 and TRBJ1-6, with 7 bases fitting TRBD1. V dropped 5 bases and J dropped 4; count of bases not matched to a gene: 8. From germline, CDR1 is SGHAT and CDR2 FQNNGV. The CDR3 runs 16 residues. CDR3 DNA: TGTGCCAGCAGCCCGACCTTGACAGGGTATAATTCACCCCTCCACTTT. Translating gives CASSPTLTGYNSPLHF.

This chain joins TRBV4-1 and TRBJ2-1, with D possibly being TRBD2 (6 bases). V was shortened by 4 bases and J by 8 bases, with 18 bases between the two germline ends. Germline V gene lookup returns CDR1 MGHRA and CDR2 YSYEKL. The CDR3 totals 15 residues. DNA for the CDR3: TGCGCCAGCAGCCCGACGGAAATCCGGGACTATGAGCAGTTCTTC. This gives the protein CASSPTEIRDYEQFF.

This clone was seen only a few times. The V call is TRBV9, the J call TRBJ2-3; possibly TRBD2 for D (6 bases). The V and J ends lost 0 bases and 0 bases respectively, with 8 bases between them. Germline values: CDR1 SGDLS, CDR2 YYNGEE. The length of the CDR3 is 15 residues. The CDR3 reads CASSVASGSTDTQYF. The CDR3 region has the DNA TGTGCCAGCAGCGTAGCCAGCGGGAGCACAGATACGCAGTATTTT.

V usage is TRBV5-6 and J usage is TRBJ2-3; D gene unclear. Germline CDR1 and CDR2: SGHDT and YYEEEE. This CDR3 region has 17 residues. The V end was cut by 3 bases, the J end by 3 bases, with 20 bases between. DNA of the CDR3: TGTGCCAGCAGCTCGATGAGTAGACTCAGAGAGACAGATACGCAGTATTTT. It is translated as CASSSMSRLRETDTQYF.

This chain links TRBV5-1 with TRBJ1-2, with TRBD1 identical over 7 bases. Per the germline V gene, CDR1 is SGHRS and CDR2 is YFSETQ. The CDR3 consists of 15 residues. The J segment lost 2 bases and the V segment lost 2 bases, leaving 6 bases of the junction unmatched. Here the CDR3 reads CASSLQTGSNYGYTF. In DNA form, the CDR3 reads TGCGCCAGCAGCTTACAGACAGGGTCCAACTATGGCTACACCTTC.

The rearrangement links TRBV4-1 to TRBJ2-7, with D possibly being TRBD2 (6 bases). The CDR3 extends over 14 amino acids. From germline, CDR1 is MGHRA and CDR2 YSYEKL. With 1 base removed from V and 4 bases from J, the gap between germline ends came to 11 bases. CDR3 DNA: TGCGCCAGCAGCCAAGTGCGGGGTGAATACGAGCAGTACTTC. This sequence encodes CASSQVRGEYEQYF.

The rearrangement uses TRBV30 and TRBJ1-1; D call uncertain. The CDR3 covers 15 residues. V lost 4 bases to trimming and J lost 2 bases, with 17 bases between them. The V gene's germline CDR1 is GTSNPN and CDR2 SVGIG (reference sequence). CDR3 coding DNA: TGTGCCTGGATTGGGAGCCGCTCACGCAACACTGAAGCTTTCTTT. Its translation: CAWIGSRSRNTEAFF.

The rearrangement links TRBV28 to TRBJ1-2, with TRBD1 matching 9 bases. This CDR3 region has 13 residues. Germline loops: CDR1 MDHEN, CDR2 SYDVKM. The trim removed 5 bases at V and 6 bases at J, leaving 4 bases unmatched. CDR3 protein: CASSVTGGDGYTF. The CDR3 DNA is TGTGCCAGCAGTGTGACAGGGGGGGATGGCTACACCTTC.

The V and J genes are TRBV5-1 and TRBJ1-1, with 9 nucleotides matching TRBD1. The CDR3 spans 15 residues. V shed 2 bases, J shed 4 bases, and the junction held 6 bases outside the gene matches. Germline CDR1 and CDR2: SGHRS and YFSETQ. As DNA, the CDR3 is TGCGCCAGCAGCTTAGCCGGGACAGGGTCCACTGAAGCTTTCTTT. It encodes CASSLAGTGSTEAFF.

This clone was seen a few times. V gene TRBV6-9 combines with J gene TRBJ2-7, with no clear D. The CDR3 sequence is 13 residues long. The germline gives CDR1 MNHGY, CDR2 SVAAGI. Trimming cost V 3 bases and J 6 bases, with 12 bases left between them. CDR3 residues: CASSYLARREQYF. The CDR3 DNA follows: TGTGCCAGCAGTTACCTGGCCCGCCGCGAGCAGTACTTC.

The chain uses TRBV2 and TRBJ2-5; the D is unclear. In germline, CDR1 is SNHLY, CDR2 FYNNEI. V was shortened by 4 bases and J by 5 bases, with 5 bases between the two germline ends. CDR3 length equals 11 residues. The CDR3 coding sequence is TGTGCCAGCAGTGGATACGAGACCCAGTACTTC. Translated, it gives CASSGYETQYF.

This clone was detected once. The rearrangement uses TRBV30 and TRBJ2-7, with a tentative D call TRBD2 (5 bases). Germline CDR1 is GTSNPN and CDR2 is SVGIG (reference sequence). V was shortened by 3 bases and J by 0 bases, with 18 bases between the two germline ends. The CDR3 sequence is 16 residues long. The chain's CDR3 is CAWRLSGPPLSYEQYF. Written as DNA, the CDR3 is TGTGCCTGGAGGCTCAGCGGACCGCCCCTCTCCTACGAGCAGTACTTC.

The V gene is TRBV15, the J gene TRBJ2-7, with 7 nucleotides matching TRBD1. V shed 0 bases and J 2 bases; nucleotides not matched to a gene: 13. This CDR3 has 18 amino acids. Germline CDR1 is LNHNV and CDR2 is YYDKDF (reference sequence). This chain's CDR3 is CATSRDPSTGTVAYEQYF. In nucleotides, the CDR3 is TGTGCCACCAGCAGAGATCCCTCAACCGGGACAGTTGCCTACGAGCAGTACTTC.

The chain couples TRBV29-1 to TRBJ1-1; D unclear. Germline values: CDR1 SQVTM, CDR2 ANQGSEA. The CDR3 consists of 13 residues. V dropped 4 bases and J dropped 0 bases, with 9 bases sitting between them. The CDR3 spells CSVGRTMNTEAFF. For the CDR3, the DNA is TGCAGCGTTGGTCGGACGATGAACACTGAAGCTTTCTTT.

The J gene is TRBJ2-2, the V gene TRBV9; weak D call: TRBD1 (6 bases). The V gene lost 0 bases and the J gene lost 4 bases, with 10 bases spanning the gap. The germline V gene encodes CDR1 SGDLS and CDR2 YYNGEE. The CDR3 spans 15 residues. The CDR3 protein is CASSVEGVITGELFF. In DNA, the CDR3 is TGTGCCAGCAGCGTAGAGGGGGTAATCACCGGGGAGCTGTTTTTT.

The V and J genes are TRBV5-6 and TRBJ2-7; 10 nucleotides align to TRBD1. V lost 2 bases and J lost 6; bases outside the gene matches: 5. This CDR3 contains 14 residues. CDR1 and CDR2 from the germline V gene are SGHDT and YYEEEE. Here the CDR3 reads CASSFPGQGFEQYF. CDR3 DNA: TGTGCCAGCAGCTTCCCGGGACAGGGGTTCGAGCAGTACTTC.

In DNA, the CDR3 is TGTGCCAGCAGCCAAGATAGAGATCAGCCCCAGCATTTT. Translated: CASSQDRDQPQHF. This sequence joins TRBV4-2 and TRBJ1-5; D is uncertain. V dropped 0 bases and J dropped 5 bases, with 5 bases sitting between them. Germline CDR1 reads LGHNA; CDR2 reads YNFKEQ. CDR3 length: 13 residues.

The CDR3 nucleotides read TGTGCCAGCAGCGGCCGGGACAGGAGCACAGATACGCAGTATTTT. It yields the protein CASSGRDRSTDTQYF. This chain links TRBV9 with TRBJ2-3; 8 positions agree with TRBD1. Germline V CDR1 and CDR2: SGDLS, YYNGEE. The CDR3 runs 15 residues. V lost 3 bases, J lost 0 bases, and 3 bases stayed unmatched. The full variable domain, rest sourced from reference TRBV9 and TRBJ2-3, is DSGVTQTPKHLITATGQRVTLRCSPRSGDLSVYWYQQSLDQGLQFLIQYYNGEERAKGNILERFSAQQFPDLHSELNLSSLELGDSALYFCASSGRDRSTDTQYFGPGTRLTVL.

This clone was counted between two and nine times. The J gene is TRBJ2-7, the V gene TRBV21-1; the table's D call, TRBD2, has no DNA check behind it. TRBV21-1 represents a pseudogene. The CDR3 sequence is 17 residues long. CDR3 amino acids: CASSKAGGGVFTYEQYF. DNA of the CDR3: TGTGCCAGCAGCAAAGCGGGAGGTGGGGTTTTTACCTACGAGCAGTACTTC.

The J gene is TRBJ2-2, the V gene TRBV19; a weak D match, TRBD1 (6 bases). The V gene's germline CDR1 is LNHDA and CDR2 SQIVND (reference sequence). The CDR3 is 15 amino acids. The V end lost 4 bases, the J end lost 1 base, and 10 bases lay between the germline ends. The CDR3 nucleotides are TGTGCCAGTAGTACAACAGGGCTGAACACCGGGGAGCTGTTTTTT. It specifies CASSTTGLNTGELFF.

This clone has just one count. The genes are TRBV28 and TRBJ2-4; D perhaps matches TRBD1 (5 bases). CDR1 and CDR2 from the germline V gene are MDHEN and SYDVKM. V lost 6 bases to trimming and J lost 0 bases, with 12 bases between them. This CDR3 spans 15 amino acids. This chain's CDR3 is CASSPWGEAKNIQYF. The CDR3 nucleotides read TGTGCCAGCAGCCCCTGGGGCGAAGCCAAAAACATTCAGTACTTC.

V gene TRBV7-2 combines with J gene TRBJ2-5; TRBD2 aligns across 11 bases. The germline V gene has CDR1 SGHTA and CDR2 FQGNSA. This CDR3 contains 15 residues. Trimming at V came to 1 base and at J to 5 bases, leaving 3 bases not matched to a gene. CDR3 residues: CASSLVAGGRETQYF. In nucleotides, the CDR3 is TGTGCCAGCAGCTTAGTAGCGGGAGGGCGGGAGACCCAGTACTTC.

The rearrangement links TRBV27 to TRBJ2-7, with 10 bases aligning to TRBD2. Germline values: CDR1 MNHEY, CDR2 SMNVEV (reference sequence). Losses at the gene ends were 6 bases for V and 1 base for J; bases not matched to a gene: 21. CDR3 size: 20 residues. The CDR3 spells CASSRGGAGLLAGGSYEQYF. CDR3 bases: TGTGCCAGCAGCCGTGGGGGAGCGGGACTCTTAGCGGGAGGTTCCTACGAGCAGTACTTC.

The chain uses TRBV2 and TRBJ2-5; 8 bases map to TRBD2. The CDR3 is made up of 13 amino acids. Germline V gene lookup returns CDR1 SNHLY and CDR2 FYNNEI. The trim removed 5 bases at V and 4 bases at J, leaving 3 bases unmatched. Here the CDR3 reads CASSRGGAETQYF. CDR3 bases: TGTGCCAGCAGTCGGGGGGGCGCAGAGACCCAGTACTTC.

The CDR3 region has the DNA TGTGCCAGCAGCTTGAGTGTCCCCCTGGGAAATGAGCAGTTCTTC. Its protein product is CASSLSVPLGNEQFF. V is TRBV7-8 and J is TRBJ2-1; D is unresolved. The ends were cut back, 3 bases at V and 7 bases at J, with 16 bases in the middle. Germline loops: CDR1 SGHVS, CDR2 FQNEAQ. The length of the CDR3 is 15 residues.